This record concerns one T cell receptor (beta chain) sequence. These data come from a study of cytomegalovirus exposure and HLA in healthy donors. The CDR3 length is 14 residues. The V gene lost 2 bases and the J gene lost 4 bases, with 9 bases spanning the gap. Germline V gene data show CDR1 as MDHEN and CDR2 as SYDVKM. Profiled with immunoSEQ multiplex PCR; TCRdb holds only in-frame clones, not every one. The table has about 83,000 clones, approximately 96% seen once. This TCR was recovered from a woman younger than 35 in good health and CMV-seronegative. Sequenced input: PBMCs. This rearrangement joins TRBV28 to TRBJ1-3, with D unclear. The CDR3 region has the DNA TGTGCCAGCAGTTTAGCGAGAGGGGGAAACACCATATATTTT. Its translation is CASSLARGGNTIYF. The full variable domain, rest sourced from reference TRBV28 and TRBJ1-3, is DVKVTQSSRYLVKRTGEKVFLECVQDMDHENMFWYRQDPGLGLRLIYFSYDVKMKEKGDIPEGYSVSREKKERFSLILESASTNQTSMYLCASSLARGGNTIYFGEGSWLTVV.